The rows below give T cell receptor beta chains drawn from one sample of a study of T cells in Graves' hyperthyroidism and ophthalmopathy. A single record per CDR3 protein comes from TCRdb applying MiXCR to the multiplex PCR reads. The sample has around 370,000 distinct CDR3 sequences, around 18% seen once. Sequences were obtained from blood. The receptors were sampled from a man between 18 and 35 years old with Graves' ophthalmopathy. CDR3s include the opening cysteine and the closing phenylalanine or tryptophan. The D gene is left open where the match is weak. Clone size is not always given. Where it is, it says once, few, many or a class for expanded clones.

v_call	j_call	clone_size	d_call	cdr3_nt	cdr3_aa
TRBV6-1	TRBJ1-3	few	NA	TGTGCCAGCAGCCCGACAGGTCCACTTCGCTCTGGAAACACCATATATTTT	CASSPTGPLRSGNTIYF
TRBV5-1	TRBJ2-7	many	NA	TGCGCCAGCAGCTTGGACAGCCGCTACGAGCAGTACTTC	CASSLDSRYEQYF
TRBV2	TRBJ2-2	NA	TRBD1	TGTGCCAGCATCGGACAGGGAGTAGCGAACACCGGGGAGCTGTTTTTT	CASIGQGVANTGELFF
TRBV3-1	TRBJ1-2	many	TRBD1	TGTGCCAGCAGCCACCAGATTCGGACAGGGGGCGAAGTGGGCTACACCTTC	CASSHQIRTGGEVGYTF
TRBV18	TRBJ1-6	many	NA	TGTGCCAGCTCACCGTCCGAGAGCTCCTATAATTCACCCCTCCACTTT	CASSPSESSYNSPLHF
TRBV7-8	TRBJ1-6	NA	NA	TGTGCCAGCAGCCTCAGGTATTTACCTTTCTCCTATAATTCACCCCTCCACTTT	CASSLRYLPFSYNSPLHF
TRBV27	TRBJ1-2	NA	NA	TGTGCCAGCAGCCCCAGATTCGGACTGACGAACTATGGCTACACCTTC	CASSPRFGLTNYGYTF
TRBV5-5	TRBJ2-3	many	TRBD2	TGTGCCAGCAGCTTTGGACTAGCGGGGGGGACCGGGACAGATACGCAGTATTTT	CASSFGLAGGTGTDTQYF
TRBV15	TRBJ1-1	many	TRBD1	TGTGCCACCAGCAGAGTGCAGGGGGCGGGGAGCACTGAAGCTTTCTTT	CATSRVQGAGSTEAFF
TRBV7-9	TRBJ2-7	few	NA	TGTGCCAGCAGCTTAACCGGGGGACTCCCATACGAGCAGTACTTC	CASSLTGGLPYEQYF
TRBV18	TRBJ2-1	NA	NA	TGTGCCAGCTCCCCTTTGACAGTTATAAGTGAGCAGTTCTTC	CASSPLTVISEQFF
TRBV3-1	TRBJ1-2	few	NA	TGTGCCAGCAGCCAAGATCAAGGGGGGTCCGGTCTCACCTTC	CASSQDQGGSGLTF
TRBV5-1	TRBJ2-7	many	NA	TGCGCCAGCAGCTTGGGCAGGGACGAGCAGTACTTC	CASSLGRDEQYF
TRBV9	TRBJ2-2	many	TRBD1	TGTGCCAGCAGCGAGCCGGGACAGGGAGACACCGGGGAGCTGTTTTTT	CASSEPGQGDTGELFF
TRBV20-1	TRBJ2-4	few	TRBD2	TGCAGTGCTAGAGAGGGCGGGGGGGGTCTAGCCAAAAACATTCAGTACTTC	CSAREGGGGLAKNIQYF
TRBV4-1	TRBJ1-2	many	NA	TGCGCCAGCAGCCAAGTGCCACGGACAACCTACTATGGCTACACCTTC	CASSQVPRTTYYGYTF
TRBV5-6	TRBJ1-4	NA	NA	TGTGCCAGCAGTAAAAACAGATCAACTAATGAAAAACTGTTTTTT	CASSKNRSTNEKLFF
TRBV5-4	TRBJ2-4	many	NA	TGTGCCAGCAGCCTGGACGGAGGGATAGCCAAAAACATTCAGTACTTC	CASSLDGGIAKNIQYF
TRBV15	TRBJ2-5	few	NA	TGTGCCACCAGCAGCACAGGGTGGCAAGAGACCCAGTACTTC	CATSSTGWQETQYF
TRBV15	TRBJ1-4	NA	TRBD1	TGTGCCACCAGCAGAGACAGGGGGGGAAATGAAAAACTGTTTTTT	CATSRDRGGNEKLFF
TRBV2	TRBJ2-2	few	TRBD1	TGTGCCAGCAGCATAATACAGACAGGGGGCCGGACCGGGGAGCTGTTTTTT	CASSIIQTGGRTGELFF
TRBV10-3	TRBJ1-1	many	NA	TGTGCCATCAGTGAGTCGTCCGGGGACACTGAAGCTTTCTTT	CAISESSGDTEAFF
TRBV28	TRBJ1-5	many	NA	TGTGCCAGCAGTCCAAATCAGCCCCAGCATTTT	CASSPNQPQHF
TRBV7-9	TRBJ1-1	many	NA	TGTGCCAGCAGCGCGGACAGTGTAAACACTGAAGCTTTCTTT	CASSADSVNTEAFF